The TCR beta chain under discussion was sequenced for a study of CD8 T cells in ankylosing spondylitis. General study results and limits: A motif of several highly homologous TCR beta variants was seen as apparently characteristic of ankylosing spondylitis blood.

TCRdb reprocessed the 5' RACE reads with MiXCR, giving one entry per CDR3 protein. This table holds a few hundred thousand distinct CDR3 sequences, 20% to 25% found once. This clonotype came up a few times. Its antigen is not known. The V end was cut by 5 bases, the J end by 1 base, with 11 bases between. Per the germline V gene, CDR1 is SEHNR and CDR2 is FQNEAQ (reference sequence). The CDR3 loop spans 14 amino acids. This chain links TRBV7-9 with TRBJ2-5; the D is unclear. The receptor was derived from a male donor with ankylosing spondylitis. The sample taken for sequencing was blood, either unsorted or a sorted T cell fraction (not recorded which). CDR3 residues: CASSVGRVQETQYF. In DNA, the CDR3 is TGTGCCAGCAGCGTCGGGCGCGTCCAAGAGACCCAGTACTTC. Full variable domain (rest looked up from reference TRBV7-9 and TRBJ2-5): DTGVSQNPRHKITKRGQNVTFRCDPISEHNRLYWYRQTLGQGPEFLTYFQNEAQLEKSRLLSDRFSAERPKGSFSTLEIQRTEQGDSAMYLCASSVGRVQETQYFGPGTRLLVL.